This T cell receptor (beta chain) emerged from a study of cytomegalovirus exposure and HLA in healthy donors. Germline assignment: CDR1 LNHDA and CDR2 SQIVND (reference sequence). This CDR3 has 15 residues. V shed 8 bases and J shed 1 base, with 12 bases lying between them. On this clone: The antigen is unknown.

Primers: 60 Vbeta forward and 13 Jbeta reverse. Libraries were prepared by immunoSEQ multiplex PCR; TCRdb keeps only in-frame clonotypes and omits some of them. The repertoire holds about 86,000 clones, with over 60% as singletons. General study results and limits: Indistinguishable V segments, including TRBV6-2 and TRBV6-3, were excluded. In a later analysis, donors in an Asian-associated ancestry cluster reportedly had fewer N-insertions in productive TCRs than the cohort mean.

This receptor was taken from a female donor in good health and CMV-seronegative. Sequences were obtained from PBMCs. The V call is TRBV19, the J call TRBJ2-6; D is possibly TRBD1 (5 bases). The CDR3: CASGPGFSGANVLTF. The CDR3 bases are TGTGCCAGTGGCCCAGGGTTTTCTGGGGCCAACGTCCTGACTTTC.